The T cell receptor beta chain under discussion was sequenced for a study of siplizumab effects on memory and regulatory T cells. Comment on this clone: The antigen remains unidentified.

Study-level points and caveats: Relative to controls at approximately 30%, mappable alloreactive CD4+ clones exhibited a mean Treg-derived proportion of approximately 70% with siplizumab.

CDR1 MRHNA and CDR2 SNTAGT come from the germline V gene. With 5 bases removed from V and 1 base from J, the gap between germline ends came to 11 bases. The CDR3 spans 14 residues. Sequencing was performed with immunoSEQ multiplex PCR; in TCRdb, only in-frame clones are kept and a portion is missing. Among 45,000 to 50,000 clones, roughly 90% were seen once, and the ten largest hold 0.35%. The clonotype comes from a human donor in good health. The rearrangement joins TRBV6-4 to TRBJ1-1; maybe TRBD1 (6 bases). Sequenced sample: naive CD8+ T cells sorted from blood. The CDR3 is CASSFTGSNTEAFF. The CDR3 nucleotides are TGTGCCAGCAGTTTTACAGGGTCGAACACTGAAGCTTTCTTT.